This T cell receptor beta chain derives from a study of identical twins. This clonotype was recorded many times. Template switching added a universal primer binding site, and final cDNA carried unique molecular identifiers. TCRdb analysed the 5' RACE reads with MiXCR anew, one entry per CDR3 protein. The sample records over 600,000 distinct CDR3 sequences, about 20% being singletons. V gave up 1 base and J gave up 2 bases, with 10 bases separating them. The CDR3 covers 14 residues. Germline V CDR1 and CDR2: SGHKS, YYEKEE (reference sequence). The data also belong to a second study, concerning T cells expressing NK-cell markers. That source reports: Serological testing identified seven of the eight sequenced donors as HCMV-seropositive and one as seronegative. There were a handful of donors in whom these clonotypes also led the CD3+CD56-NKG2C+ fraction.

The specimen sequenced was PBMCs. The receptor's source is a woman aged 18-29 years in good health. The V call is TRBV5-5, the J call TRBJ2-7; D might be TRBD1 (5 bases). CDR3 coding DNA: TGTGCCAGCAGCTTGTGGAAGGGGCCCTACGAGCAGTACTTC. As protein: CASSLWKGPYEQYF.